This TCR beta chain stems from a study of blood T cell repertoires in COVID-19. Study-level information: COVID-19 samples from acute and convalescent phases originated in the United States, Italy and Spain. T cells, B-cell-depleted T cells, or PBMCs supplied cDNA or gDNA.

Germline lookup yields CDR1 SQVTM and CDR2 ANQGSEA. The CDR3 covers 13 residues. V lost 7 bases to trimming and J lost 3 bases; unmatched junction nucleotides: 4. Authors' data handling: It was from reference gene primer amplification that nucleated cell counts were estimated. Some clones are missing from TCRdb's copy, which holds only in-frame ones; the method was immunoSEQ multiplex PCR. The D gene and trimming were derived from the DNA, and the V and J assignments and clone size from that table. The table lists approximately 260,000 clones, roughly three quarters of them singletons, with 4% in the top ten.

Sequencing was done on a sample of peripheral blood. This chain uses TRBV29-1 with TRBJ1-3; TRBD1 matches 9 bases. The receptor's source is a woman in her thirties or forties with active or convalescent COVID-19. The CDR3: CSALGQGGNTIYF. CDR3 bases: TGCAGCGCATTGGGACAGGGTGGAAACACCATATATTTT.